The rows below give T cell receptor beta chains drawn from one sample of a study of T cell repertoires in cytomegalovirus infection. TCRdb processed the reads anew with MiXCR; each CDR3 protein has one entry. Among about 310,000 distinct CDR3 sequences listed, 15% to 20% were seen once. Sequenced input: PBMCs. These receptor sequences come from a human donor in good health (CMV status not recorded). Some clones in this sample may be carry-over from other donors' samples. Each CDR3 is given with its conserved first and last residue. D genes are given only for firm matches. Expanded clones get a size class; other rows say once, few or many, or leave the size out.

>few|.|TRBV28|TRBJ1-6
TGTGCCAGCAGTGACCAGAACTATAATTCACCCCTCCACTTT
CASSDQNYNSPLHF
>.|.|TRBV14|TRBJ2-3
TGTGCCAGCAGCCAAGATCCGTCGCATACGCAGTATTTT
CASSQDPSHTQYF
>many|.|TRBV7-2|TRBJ2-5
TGTGCCAGCAGCTTAGGGCCGCTCTGGGGGCAAGAGACCCAGTACTTC
CASSLGPLWGQETQYF
>few|TRBD2|TRBV7-6|TRBJ2-5
TGTGCCAGCAGCCAACTAGCGGTGGAGACCCAGTACTTC
CASSQLAVETQYF
>.|TRBD1|TRBV4-1|TRBJ1-2
TGCGCCAGCAGCCAACCCGGGACAGGGATTTCCTATGGCTACACCTTC
CASSQPGTGISYGYTF
>.|TRBD1|TRBV5-1|TRBJ2-2
TGCGCCAGCAGTTCGCAGGGGGTCGAGAACACCGGGGAGCTGTTTTTT
CASSSQGVENTGELFF
>.|TRBD1|TRBV28|TRBJ1-3
TGTGCCAGCAGTTTAGACAGGGCCGGTCTGTTGTCTGGAAACACCATATATTTT
CASSLDRAGLLSGNTIYF
>few|.|TRBV7-6|TRBJ1-1
TGTGCCAGCAGCTTAGTTGACAGGTGGACTGAAGCTTTCTTT
CASSLVDRWTEAFF
>.|TRBD1|TRBV18|TRBJ1-5
TGTGCCAGCTCAGAGACAGGGGTAACACAGCCCCAGCATTTT
CASSETGVTQPQHF
>few|TRBD1|TRBV7-9|TRBJ1-1
TGTGCCAGCAGCTATACAGGGGAGAACACTGAAGCTTTCTTT
CASSYTGENTEAFF
>.|.|TRBV12-3/TRBV12-4|TRBJ1-1
TGTGCCAGCACAAGAACCCTCACTGAAGCTTTCTTT
CASTRTLTEAFF
>.|TRBD2|TRBV19|TRBJ2-1
TGTGCCAGTAGTATAGATGGAGCGGGGGGCTACAATGAGCAGTTCTTC
CASSIDGAGGYNEQFF
>many|.|TRBV7-2|TRBJ2-7
TGTGCCAGCACCCGAGATAAACGAGAGCAGTACTTC
CASTRDKREQYF
>few|TRBD1|TRBV20-1|TRBJ2-5
TGCAGTGCTCAGAGACAGGGAGTACCCTTAACCAAGAGACCCCAGTACTTC
CSAQRQGVPLTKRPQYF
>.|TRBD2|TRBV6-1|TRBJ2-7
TGTGCCAGCAGGGGGAAAAGCGGGATATCCTACGAGCAGTACTTC
CASRGKSGISYEQYF
>many|.|TRBV7-9|TRBJ2-3
TGTGCCAGCAGCCCTAGCGTTGGGCAAGATACGCAGTATTTT
CASSPSVGQDTQYF
>.|TRBD1|TRBV2|TRBJ1-6
TGTGCCAGCAGTGCAGGGACAGGGGGCAATTCACCCCTCCACTTT
CASSAGTGGNSPLHF
>.|TRBD1|TRBV10-3|TRBJ2-5
TGTGCCATCAGTGGGGCGACAGGGGAAGAGACCCAGTACTTC
CAISGATGEETQYF
>many|.|TRBV4-2|TRBJ2-5
TGTGCCAGCAGCCAAGAGGGACACCAAGAGACCCAGTACTTC
CASSQEGHQETQYF
>.|TRBD1|TRBV12-3/TRBV12-4|TRBJ2-7
TGTGCCAGCAGTTCAGGAGGGCGGACAGGGGGGTACGAGCAGTACTTC
CASSSGGRTGGYEQYF
>few|TRBD2|TRBV14|TRBJ2-1
TGTGCCAGCAGCCAACGGCTCGGACTAGCGGGGTTTAGCTCCTACAATGAGCAGTTCTTC
CASSQRLGLAGFSSYNEQFF
>.|.|TRBV2|TRBJ2-5
TGTGCCAGCACCGGCATCGTACCGCAAGAGACCCAGTACTTC
CASTGIVPQETQYF
>few|.|TRBV7-9|TRBJ1-4
TGTGCCAGCAGCTTAAGTCAGATTAATGAAAAACTGTTTTTT
CASSLSQINEKLFF